A selection of T cell receptor beta chains follows, all from one sample in a study of T-cell reconstitution after alpha-beta-depleted transplantation in children. Via MiXCR, TCRdb re-called the PCR reads, giving one row per CDR3 protein. The sample carries approximately 490,000 distinct CDR3 sequences, about 10% recorded once. This specimen consisted of PBMCs, obtained before TCRalphabeta/CD19-depleted stem cell transplant. The receptors derive from a child aged 2 to 10 with inherited bone marrow failure, due to receive a stem cell transplant. The conserved cysteine and the conserved F or W are not part of the CDR3 here. A D gene is named only where the DNA matches it firmly.

TRBV20-1	NA	SAPRAGWNTEAF
TRBV3-1	NA	ASSQESRAVYNEQF
TRBV12-3/TRBV12-4	NA	ASSGGRLTNEKLF
TRBV4-3	TRBD2	ASSQGGLAAYNEQF
TRBV10-3	TRBD2	AISPGTSYNEQF
TRBV19	NA	ASSMSAGTNEKLF
TRBV4-3	TRBD2	ASSQDLAREDSYNEQF
TRBV12-3/TRBV12-4	NA	ASSSRTGSTDTQY
TRBV5-1	TRBD1	ASSPTGTAYNEQF
TRBV15	NA	ATSRVDLGEKLF
TRBV4-3	NA	ASSQDGNLLTI
TRBV20-1	NA	SARLAELGTDTQY
TRBV5-1	TRBD1	ASSLRGTGGRYGNTIY
TRBV27	TRBD2	ASHSGGYEQY
TRBV27	TRBD2	ASSLPPSGRFSYEQY
TRBV12-3/TRBV12-4	NA	ASTPNRETPGLF
TRBV7-9	TRBD1	ASSSGTGPRYEQY
TRBV4-3	NA	ASSQDLAGPSYSPLH
TRBV27	TRBD2	ASRPGLRIDTQY
TRBV5-6	NA	ASSLVGVKDTEAF